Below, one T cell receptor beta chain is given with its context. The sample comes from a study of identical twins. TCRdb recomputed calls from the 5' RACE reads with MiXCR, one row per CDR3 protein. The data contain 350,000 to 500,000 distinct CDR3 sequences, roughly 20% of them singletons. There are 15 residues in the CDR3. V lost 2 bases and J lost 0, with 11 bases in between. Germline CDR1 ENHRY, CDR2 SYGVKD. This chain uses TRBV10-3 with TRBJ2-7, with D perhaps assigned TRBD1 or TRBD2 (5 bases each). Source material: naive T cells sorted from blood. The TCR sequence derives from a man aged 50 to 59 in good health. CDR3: CAISETTGTSYEQYF. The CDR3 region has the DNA TGTGCCATCAGTGAGACAACCGGGACCTCCTACGAGCAGTACTTC.